This T cell receptor beta chain was recorded in a study of beta chain features in type 1 diabetes (dated by TCRdb to about 2018). Background on the whole study: Mean age, gender distribution, total cell number and subset yield did not differ between patients and healthy donors. In the study, recently diagnosed type 1 diabetes patients and matched healthy donors were compared on the TCRB repertoires of their sorted circulating CD4+ T cell subsets. A total of just under 110,000,000 sorted cells were examined across all samples, and RNA yield correlated strongly with the number of cells per subset. Regulatory and stem cell-like memory subsets were obtained from only 8 patients and roughly eight healthy donors, while naive and central memory subsets were obtained from all 30 or so donors.

From each donor, a single peripheral blood sample of 100 to 150 mL on average was drawn into heparinised tubes. Naive, central memory, regulatory and stem cell-like memory CD4+ T cells were sorted on a BD FACSAria II using a panel including CD45RO, CCR7, CD25, CD127, CD95 and CD27. A purity above 95% was achieved for all sorted populations. PBMCs were isolated immediately by Lymphoprep density gradient centrifugation and stained directly without culture. To minimize batch effects, samples were stained and sorted in pairs, one healthy donor with one patient per experiment. All of the isolated RNA was reverse transcribed with the High Capacity cDNA Reverse Transcription Kit, so expressed TCRB transcripts were sequenced. Stem cell-like memory T cell samples underwent survey-depth immunoSEQ sequencing, averaging about 910,000 total reads per sample. Sorted cells were lysed in RLT buffer and RNA was extracted with DNase-treated RNeasy Micro or Mini kits, depending on cell number. Each cell subset was processed separately to prevent cross-contamination, with patient and healthy donor samples processed together. Using the immunoSEQ multiplex PCR, TCRB sequences were amplified from cDNA into 87-bp fragments spanning the CDR3 region. The amplicons were sequenced using the Illumina HiSeq platform. The paper's data handling went like this. PCR bias was computationally corrected using synthetic template baselines, reads within Hamming distance 2 were collapsed, and singletons that could not be merged were discarded. Reads were aligned to IMGT to assign V, D and J genes, CDR3 length, and insertions or deletions at six rearrangement sites. Clonotype counts were normalized to sorted cell number within each subset before computing true diversity and Gini coefficients with the tcR R package. The overlap coefficient, calculated on TCRB nucleotide sequences, was used to quantify repertoire sharing. In TCRdb, the immuneACCESS table is reduced to in-frame sequences with V and J assigned. These tables do not hold every clone; where another copy was compared, an unresolved V gene accounts for under half, and the others remain unexplained. From that table come the V and J calls and clone size; the DNA was used to work out D and trimming. The table for this sample lists tens of thousands of clones; roughly a third of them were counted only once. The top ten constitute approximately 0.46% of the sample.

The paper's findings and limits, for the study overall: Because cDNA rather than genomic DNA was sequenced, highly expressing activated cells could have been over-represented, although no difference in activation and CD3 levels was found between groups. Shorter templates might have been favored by PCR, but patient and control samples were amplified and corrected together, so both groups would have been affected equally by any skew. Naive, central memory and regulatory TCRB repertoires appeared to be more alike among patients than among healthy donors. In all four CD4+ subsets, TCRB CDR3 length was moderately but significantly shorter in type 1 diabetes patients. Patients with type 1 diabetes made fewer insertions and deleted more nucleotides at VDJ recombination sites, implying thymic rearrangement abnormalities. HLA sub-analyses involved small numbers of individuals, so any influence of HLA type on TCRB rearrangement remained unresolved.

Note on this clone: There is no known antigen for this receptor. No quality values exist for individual bases; no much larger clone is one base distant.

The CDR3 holds 14 amino acids from the cysteine to the phenylalanine. Just the 42-base CDR3 DNA is kept, in frame starting at base 1. V and J are truncated by 4 bases and 0 bases respectively, leaving an intervening sequence of 10 bases. The germline V gene sets CDR1 to SGHTA and CDR2 to FQGTGA. Sequencing was carried out using stem cell memory CD4+ T cells from blood. The cell subset or site label of this sample denotes: stem cell-like memory CD4+ T cells. The receptor was derived from a woman younger than 30 in good health. Recombination linked TRBV7-3 to TRBJ2-7, with a weak D call of TRBD1 (5 bases match). The CDR3 protein sequence reads: CASSSSTDSYEQYF. The DNA reads as follows: TGTGCCAGCAGCTCCTCGACAGACTCCTACGAGCAGTACTTC.